A single sample is the source of the 15 T cell receptor beta chains below, sequenced in a study of vaccination and CD4 T cells after COVID-19. These receptors' targets are unknown. Oncomine TCR Beta short-read sequencing was applied to DNA from cultured CD4+ T cells. A single record per CDR3 protein comes from TCRdb applying MiXCR to the PCR reads. The sample has roughly 16,000 distinct CDR3 sequences, roughly 50% seen once. The treatment is: roughly ten-day PBMC culture with coronavirus spike peptide pools or control peptides (ViraFEST assay). The specimen sequenced was CD4+ T cells from blood, cultured in vitro. These receptors all stem from a human donor who had recovered from COVID-19.

The chain links TRBV20-1 to TRBJ2-7; 9 nucleotides match TRBD1. Germline V gene sequence: CDR1 DFQATT, CDR2 SNEGSKA (reference sequence). The junction had 4 bases not matched to a gene; V was cut back by 1 base and J by 0 bases. There are 15 residues in the CDR3. The CDR3 region has the DNA TGCAGTGCTAGAGTAGGGGACAGGGCCTCCTACGAGCAGTACTTC. Amino acids: CSARVGDRASYEQYF.

The chain is built from TRBV10-2 and TRBJ2-7; D is unresolved. This CDR3 region has 12 residues. Germline V gene sequence: CDR1 WSHSY, CDR2 SAAADI. Trimming took off 8 bases at V and 0 bases at J, with 8 bases between the two ends. CDR3 sequence (DNA): TGCGCCAGCGGCCGGAGCTCCTACGAGCAGTACTTC. This sequence encodes CASGRSSYEQYF.

J is TRBJ1-2 and V is TRBV28; unclear D gene. This CDR3 spans 13 amino acids. Per germline, CDR1 MDHEN and CDR2 SYDVKM. Trimming removed 3 bases from V and 7 bases from J, with 12 bases in between. The CDR3, as DNA: TGTGCCAGCAGTTTGCAGACGACGGGTGGCTACACCTTC. Its protein product is CASSLQTTGGYTF.

V is TRBV5-1 and J is TRBJ1-2; possible D gene TRBD1, 6 bases. With 2 bases removed from V and 7 bases from J, the gap between germline ends came to 15 bases. Germline values: CDR1 SGHRS, CDR2 YFSETQ. The CDR3 consists of 14 residues. The CDR3 DNA reads TGCGCCAGCAGCTTCGTAGGGGGTTTGGGTGGCTACACCTTC. This sequence encodes CASSFVGGLGGYTF.

This clonotype appeared a few times. CDR3 in amino acids: CASSVGRNTEAFF. The CDR3 bases are TGTGCCAGCAGCGTAGGTCGGAACACTGAAGCTTTCTTT. The V gene is TRBV9, the J gene TRBJ1-1; D call uncertain. The V end was cut by 0 bases, the J end by 1 base, with 4 bases between. Germline CDR1 SGDLS, CDR2 YYNGEE. This CDR3 contains 13 residues.

This clonotype has just a few counts. In nucleotides, the CDR3 is TGTGCCAGCAGCCGAATAGCCCGCAACACAGATACGCAGTATTTT. It is translated as CASSRIARNTDTQYF. The chain recombines TRBV7-9 with TRBJ2-3; unclear D gene. The germline V gene has CDR1 SEHNR and CDR2 FQNEAQ (reference sequence). The CDR3 length is 15 residues. V lost 5 bases and J lost 2, with 14 bases in between. The full variable domain, rest sourced from reference TRBV7-9 and TRBJ2-3, is DTGVSQNPRHKITKRGQNVTFRCDPISEHNRLYWYRQTLGQGPEFLTYFQNEAQLEKSRLLSDRFSAERPKGSFSTLEIQRTEQGDSAMYLCASSRIARNTDTQYFGPGTRLTVL.

The chain recombines TRBV28 with TRBJ1-6; D not certain. This CDR3 contains 12 residues. The germline V and J ends were trimmed by 3 bases and 8 bases, with 5 bases remaining between them. Germline CDR1 and CDR2: MDHEN and SYDVKM. CDR3 sequence: CASSFKDSPLHF. CDR3 bases: TGTGCCAGCAGTTTTAAGGATTCACCCCTCCACTTT.

This chain uses TRBV27 with TRBJ2-1; 8 bases are a match to TRBD2. The CDR3 has 19 residues. Germline V gene lookup returns CDR1 MNHEY and CDR2 SMNVEV (reference sequence). After removal of 6 bases from V and 0 bases from J, the junction contained 16 bases not matched to a gene. The DNA for the CDR3 is TGTGCCAGCAGCCCCGGAGAAGCACGCGGGAGGAGCTCCTACAATGAGCAGTTCTTC. This gives the protein CASSPGEARGRSSYNEQFF.

The rearrangement joins TRBV20-1 to TRBJ1-5; D unclear. CDR1 and CDR2 from the germline V gene are DFQATT and SNEGSKA (reference sequence). This CDR3 is 15 amino acids long. Trimming shortened V by 5 bases and J by 0 bases, and 14 bases separated the two germline ends. CDR3 nucleotides: TGCAGTGCTCCCCAGATCCGGGTTAGCAATCAGCCCCAGCATTTT. Translating it yields CSAPQIRVSNQPQHF.

This chain links TRBV5-1 with TRBJ2-2; TRBD1 aligns across 8 bases. The CDR3 spans 16 residues. The germline V gene has CDR1 SGHRS and CDR2 YFSETQ. Trimming took 0 bases from V and 1 from J; bases not matched to a gene: 2. The CDR3 bases are TGCGCCAGCAGCTTGGATGGACAGGGGAACACCGGGGAGCTGTTTTTT. Translating it yields CASSLDGQGNTGELFF. The variable domain in full, with the rest retrieved from reference TRBV5-1 and TRBJ2-2, is KAGVTQTPRYLIKTRGQQVTLSCSPISGHRSVSWYQQTPGQGLQFLFEYFSETQRNKGNFPGRFSGRQFSNSRSEMNVSTLELGDSALYLCASSLDGQGNTGELFFGEGSRLTVL.

The chain employs TRBV20-1 and TRBJ1-2, with D maybe TRBD1 (5 bases). The CDR3 runs to 15 residues. Per germline, CDR1 DFQATT and CDR2 SNEGSKA (reference sequence). V was cut by 0 bases and J by 4 bases, with 15 bases left in between. The CDR3 DNA sequence: TGCAGTGCTAGAGACCTTAGCGGGGGTATCTATGGCTACACCTTC. Residues: CSARDLSGGIYGYTF.

J is TRBJ1-5 and V is TRBV19; maybe TRBD1 (5 bases). V shed 9 bases and J shed 7 bases, with 13 bases lying between them. Germline CDR1 reads LNHDA; CDR2 reads SQIVND (reference sequence). This CDR3 region has 12 residues. The CDR3 loop is CARGEGNQPQHF. The CDR3 region has the DNA TGTGCCAGGGGGGAGGGGAACCAGCCCCAGCATTTT.

The J gene is TRBJ2-2, the V gene TRBV7-2; TRBD2 matches at 8 bases. CDR1 is SGHTA and CDR2 is FQGNSA in the germline V gene. The CDR3 has 17 residues. V shed 5 bases, J shed 5 bases, and the junction held 13 bases outside the gene matches. The chain's CDR3 is CASSPSPSGSRTGELFF. CDR3 sequence (DNA): TGTGCCAGCAGCCCCTCCCCCAGCGGGAGTCGTACCGGGGAGCTGTTTTTT.

The V call is TRBV15, the J call TRBJ1-1, with D possibly being TRBD1 (5 bases). The CDR3 runs to 15 residues. Germline CDR1 LNHNV, CDR2 YYDKDF (reference sequence). Trimming cost V 1 base and J 1 base, with 10 bases left between them. CDR3 in DNA: TGTGCCACCAGCAGAGTGGGGGTTGGGAACACTGAAGCTTTCTTT. Protein product: CATSRVGVGNTEAFF.

The chain joins TRBV12-3 or TRBV12-4 to TRBJ2-3; 9 bases are a match to TRBD2. This CDR3 is built from 18 residues. Trimming removed 3 bases from V and 0 bases from J; junction bases left unmatched: 10. CDR3 amino acids: CASSFRDPLAGSTDTQYF. The CDR3 nucleotides are TGTGCCAGCAGTTTTAGGGATCCACTAGCGGGTAGCACAGATACGCAGTATTTT.